This T cell receptor beta chain was retrieved from a study of OX40 agonist ivuxolimab in advanced cancers. Study-wide context: Melanoma, hepatocellular carcinoma, head and neck or renal cell cancer occurred in dose-escalation patients. A partial response was reached by three patients: one with hepatocellular carcinoma and two with cutaneous melanoma.

TCRdb's copy holds only in-frame clones and misses some; the assay was immunoSEQ multiplex PCR. Of tens of thousands of clones in the sample, about 90% were seen once. Regarding this clone: As yet, its antigen is unknown.

Overall study findings and caveats: At doses 0.1 to 3.0 mg/kg, CD4+ and CD8+ clones expanded. Among the nonresponders, some also had low normalized T-cell clonal expansion.

The germline V gene encodes CDR1 MNHNS and CDR2 SASEGT. V was shortened by 5 bases and J by 7 bases, with 15 bases between the two germline ends. CDR3 length equals 15 residues. V and J are TRBV6-1 and TRBJ1-6, with D possibly being TRBD1 (5 bases). Sample: CD4+ or CD8+ T cells sorted from blood, taken in a trial of the OX40 agonist ivuxolimab. This clonotype was sampled from an adult with an advanced solid tumor such as melanoma, head and neck, liver or kidney cancer. As DNA, the CDR3 is TGTGCCAGCAGTTCCGGGGGGAGACTGAATTCACCCCTCCACTTT. Its protein product is CASSSGGRLNSPLHF.